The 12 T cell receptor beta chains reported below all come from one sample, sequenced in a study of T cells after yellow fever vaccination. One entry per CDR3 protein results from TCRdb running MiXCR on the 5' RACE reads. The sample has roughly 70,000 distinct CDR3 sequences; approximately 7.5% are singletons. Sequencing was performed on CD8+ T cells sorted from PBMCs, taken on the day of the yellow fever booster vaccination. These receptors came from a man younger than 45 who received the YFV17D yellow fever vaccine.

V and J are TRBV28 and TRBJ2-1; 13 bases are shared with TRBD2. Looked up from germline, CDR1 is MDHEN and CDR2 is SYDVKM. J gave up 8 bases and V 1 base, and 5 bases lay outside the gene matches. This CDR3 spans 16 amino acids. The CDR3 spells CASSLSGLAGEYEQFF. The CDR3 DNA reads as TGTGCCAGCAGTTTATCTGGACTAGCGGGAGAGTATGAGCAGTTCTTC.

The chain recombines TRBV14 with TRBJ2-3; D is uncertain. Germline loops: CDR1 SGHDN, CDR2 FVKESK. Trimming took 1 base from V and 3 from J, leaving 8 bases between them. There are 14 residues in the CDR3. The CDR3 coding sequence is TGTGCCAGCAGCCAAGTTACTTTTACAGATACGCAGTATTTT. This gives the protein CASSQVTFTDTQYF.

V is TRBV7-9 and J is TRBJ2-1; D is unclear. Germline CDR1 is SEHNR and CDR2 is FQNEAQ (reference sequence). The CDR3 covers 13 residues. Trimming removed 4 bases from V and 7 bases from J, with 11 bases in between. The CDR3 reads CASSSPPGNEQFF. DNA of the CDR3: TGTGCCAGCAGCTCCCCCCCCGGGAATGAGCAGTTCTTC.

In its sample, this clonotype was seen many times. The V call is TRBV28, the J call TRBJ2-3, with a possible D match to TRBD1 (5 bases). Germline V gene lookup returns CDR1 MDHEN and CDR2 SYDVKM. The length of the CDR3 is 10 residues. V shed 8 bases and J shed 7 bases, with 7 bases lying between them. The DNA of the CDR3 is TGTGCCAGCGCAGGGTATACGCAGTATTTT. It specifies CASAGYTQYF.

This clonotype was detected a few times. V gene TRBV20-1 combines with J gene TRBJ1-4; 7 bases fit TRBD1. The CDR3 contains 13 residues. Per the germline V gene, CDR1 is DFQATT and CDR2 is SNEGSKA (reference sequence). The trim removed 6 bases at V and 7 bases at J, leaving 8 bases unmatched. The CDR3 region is CSAIDRVGEKLFF. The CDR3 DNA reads TGCAGTGCGATCGACAGGGTCGGTGAAAAACTGTTTTTT.

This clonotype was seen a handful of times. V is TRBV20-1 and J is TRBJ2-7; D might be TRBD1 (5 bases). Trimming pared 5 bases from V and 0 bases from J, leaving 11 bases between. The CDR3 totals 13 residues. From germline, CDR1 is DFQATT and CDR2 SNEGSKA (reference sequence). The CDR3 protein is CSARKTDSYEQYF. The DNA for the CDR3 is TGCAGTGCTCGAAAGACAGACTCCTACGAGCAGTACTTC.

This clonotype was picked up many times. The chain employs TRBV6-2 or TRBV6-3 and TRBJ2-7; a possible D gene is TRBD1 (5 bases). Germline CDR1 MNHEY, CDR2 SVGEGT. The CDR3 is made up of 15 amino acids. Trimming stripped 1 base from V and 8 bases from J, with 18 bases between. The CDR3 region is CASSYFGQGRSKQYF. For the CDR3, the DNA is TGTGCCAGCAGTTACTTCGGGCAGGGCCGAAGCAAGCAGTACTTC.

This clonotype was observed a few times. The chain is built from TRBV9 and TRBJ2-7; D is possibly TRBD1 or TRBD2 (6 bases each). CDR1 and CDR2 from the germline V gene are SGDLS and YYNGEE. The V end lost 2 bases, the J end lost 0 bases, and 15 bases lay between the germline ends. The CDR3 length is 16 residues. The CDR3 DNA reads TGTGCCAGCAGCGTGACTAGGGACACGAGCTCCTACGAGCAGTACTTC. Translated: CASSVTRDTSSYEQYF.

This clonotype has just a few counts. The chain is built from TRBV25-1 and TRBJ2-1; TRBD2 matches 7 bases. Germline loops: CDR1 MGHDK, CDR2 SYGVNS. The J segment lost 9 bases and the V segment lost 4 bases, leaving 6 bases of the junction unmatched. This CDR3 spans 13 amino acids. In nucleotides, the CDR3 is TGTGCCAGCAGTGGAGGGAGGGTGGGTGAGCAGTTCTTC. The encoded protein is CASSGGRVGEQFF.

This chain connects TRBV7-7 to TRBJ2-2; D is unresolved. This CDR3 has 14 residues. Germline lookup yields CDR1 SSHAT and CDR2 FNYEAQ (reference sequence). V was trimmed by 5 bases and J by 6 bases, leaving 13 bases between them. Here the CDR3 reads CASSTTFGSGELFF. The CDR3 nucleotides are TGTGCCAGCAGCACTACCTTTGGGTCCGGGGAGCTGTTTTTT.

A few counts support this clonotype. CDR3: CASRGTGIDSYEQYF. CDR3 sequence (DNA): TGTGCCAGCAGGGGGACAGGGATTGATTCCTACGAGCAGTACTTC. The V and J genes are TRBV3-1 and TRBJ2-7; 9 bases are a match to TRBD1. Germline values: CDR1 LGHDT, CDR2 YNNKEL (reference sequence). The CDR3 has 15 residues. V was pared by 6 bases and J by 1 base, with 7 bases of the junction left unmatched.

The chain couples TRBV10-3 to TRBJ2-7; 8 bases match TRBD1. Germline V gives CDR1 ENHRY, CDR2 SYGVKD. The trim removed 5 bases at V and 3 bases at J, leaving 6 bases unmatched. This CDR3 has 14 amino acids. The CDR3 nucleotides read TGTGCCATCAGTACCACCGGGACAGGCTACGAGCAGTACTTC. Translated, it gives CAISTTGTGYEQYF.